Sequencing of this T cell receptor beta chain was carried out in a study of blood T cell repertoires in COVID-19. In the original workflow: Scientists estimated how many nucleated cells there were by amplifying reference gene primers. The data were produced by immunoSEQ multiplex PCR, yet TCRdb's version contains in-frame clones alone and is incomplete. For V, J and clone size, that table is used; D and trimming come from the DNA. The sample holds fewer than 250,000 clones, roughly 85% seen once. This CDR3 has 14 residues. V was pared by 4 bases and J by 3 bases, with 4 bases of the junction left unmatched. CDR1 and CDR2 (germline): SEHNR, FQNEAQ (reference sequence).

V gene TRBV7-9 combines with J gene TRBJ1-1; 8 nucleotides agree with TRBD1. Sequencing input: peripheral blood. The TCR sequence derives from a man in his forties with acute or convalescent COVID-19. DNA of the CDR3: TGTGCCAGCAGCTGGCAGGGGGCGCACACTGAAGCTTTCTTT. It is translated as CASSWQGAHTEAFF.